Sequencing of this T cell receptor beta chain was carried out in a study of T cells in Graves' hyperthyroidism and ophthalmopathy. This clonotype was observed a handful of times. The source material, RNA transcripts, was used to amplify TCR beta CDR3 regions. During a first-round RT-PCR of the TCR CDR3, the HTBI primer set was used. A single record per CDR3 protein comes from TCRdb applying MiXCR to the multiplex PCR reads. The data show some 350,000 distinct CDR3 sequences, with 20% to 30% seen just once and less than 85% held by the top ten. Newly diagnosed hyperthyroidism, duration under 2 months, in patients aged 18 to 65. On the basis of clinical symptoms, serum thyroxine and TRAb, thyroid ultrasound and orbital computed tomography, diagnoses were made. V lost 5 bases, J lost 3 bases, and 8 bases stayed unmatched. Germline V gene sequence: CDR1 SEHNR, CDR2 FQNEAQ (reference sequence). The CDR3 runs 17 residues.

The V gene is TRBV7-9, the J gene TRBJ2-1; 12 bases align to TRBD2. The source is a middle-aged man with Graves' hyperthyroidism. Sequencing was performed on blood. The CDR3 DNA follows: TGTGCCAGCAGCCCCGGGACTAGCGGGCGAGACTACAATGAGCAGTTCTTC. Its translation is CASSPGTSGRDYNEQFF.